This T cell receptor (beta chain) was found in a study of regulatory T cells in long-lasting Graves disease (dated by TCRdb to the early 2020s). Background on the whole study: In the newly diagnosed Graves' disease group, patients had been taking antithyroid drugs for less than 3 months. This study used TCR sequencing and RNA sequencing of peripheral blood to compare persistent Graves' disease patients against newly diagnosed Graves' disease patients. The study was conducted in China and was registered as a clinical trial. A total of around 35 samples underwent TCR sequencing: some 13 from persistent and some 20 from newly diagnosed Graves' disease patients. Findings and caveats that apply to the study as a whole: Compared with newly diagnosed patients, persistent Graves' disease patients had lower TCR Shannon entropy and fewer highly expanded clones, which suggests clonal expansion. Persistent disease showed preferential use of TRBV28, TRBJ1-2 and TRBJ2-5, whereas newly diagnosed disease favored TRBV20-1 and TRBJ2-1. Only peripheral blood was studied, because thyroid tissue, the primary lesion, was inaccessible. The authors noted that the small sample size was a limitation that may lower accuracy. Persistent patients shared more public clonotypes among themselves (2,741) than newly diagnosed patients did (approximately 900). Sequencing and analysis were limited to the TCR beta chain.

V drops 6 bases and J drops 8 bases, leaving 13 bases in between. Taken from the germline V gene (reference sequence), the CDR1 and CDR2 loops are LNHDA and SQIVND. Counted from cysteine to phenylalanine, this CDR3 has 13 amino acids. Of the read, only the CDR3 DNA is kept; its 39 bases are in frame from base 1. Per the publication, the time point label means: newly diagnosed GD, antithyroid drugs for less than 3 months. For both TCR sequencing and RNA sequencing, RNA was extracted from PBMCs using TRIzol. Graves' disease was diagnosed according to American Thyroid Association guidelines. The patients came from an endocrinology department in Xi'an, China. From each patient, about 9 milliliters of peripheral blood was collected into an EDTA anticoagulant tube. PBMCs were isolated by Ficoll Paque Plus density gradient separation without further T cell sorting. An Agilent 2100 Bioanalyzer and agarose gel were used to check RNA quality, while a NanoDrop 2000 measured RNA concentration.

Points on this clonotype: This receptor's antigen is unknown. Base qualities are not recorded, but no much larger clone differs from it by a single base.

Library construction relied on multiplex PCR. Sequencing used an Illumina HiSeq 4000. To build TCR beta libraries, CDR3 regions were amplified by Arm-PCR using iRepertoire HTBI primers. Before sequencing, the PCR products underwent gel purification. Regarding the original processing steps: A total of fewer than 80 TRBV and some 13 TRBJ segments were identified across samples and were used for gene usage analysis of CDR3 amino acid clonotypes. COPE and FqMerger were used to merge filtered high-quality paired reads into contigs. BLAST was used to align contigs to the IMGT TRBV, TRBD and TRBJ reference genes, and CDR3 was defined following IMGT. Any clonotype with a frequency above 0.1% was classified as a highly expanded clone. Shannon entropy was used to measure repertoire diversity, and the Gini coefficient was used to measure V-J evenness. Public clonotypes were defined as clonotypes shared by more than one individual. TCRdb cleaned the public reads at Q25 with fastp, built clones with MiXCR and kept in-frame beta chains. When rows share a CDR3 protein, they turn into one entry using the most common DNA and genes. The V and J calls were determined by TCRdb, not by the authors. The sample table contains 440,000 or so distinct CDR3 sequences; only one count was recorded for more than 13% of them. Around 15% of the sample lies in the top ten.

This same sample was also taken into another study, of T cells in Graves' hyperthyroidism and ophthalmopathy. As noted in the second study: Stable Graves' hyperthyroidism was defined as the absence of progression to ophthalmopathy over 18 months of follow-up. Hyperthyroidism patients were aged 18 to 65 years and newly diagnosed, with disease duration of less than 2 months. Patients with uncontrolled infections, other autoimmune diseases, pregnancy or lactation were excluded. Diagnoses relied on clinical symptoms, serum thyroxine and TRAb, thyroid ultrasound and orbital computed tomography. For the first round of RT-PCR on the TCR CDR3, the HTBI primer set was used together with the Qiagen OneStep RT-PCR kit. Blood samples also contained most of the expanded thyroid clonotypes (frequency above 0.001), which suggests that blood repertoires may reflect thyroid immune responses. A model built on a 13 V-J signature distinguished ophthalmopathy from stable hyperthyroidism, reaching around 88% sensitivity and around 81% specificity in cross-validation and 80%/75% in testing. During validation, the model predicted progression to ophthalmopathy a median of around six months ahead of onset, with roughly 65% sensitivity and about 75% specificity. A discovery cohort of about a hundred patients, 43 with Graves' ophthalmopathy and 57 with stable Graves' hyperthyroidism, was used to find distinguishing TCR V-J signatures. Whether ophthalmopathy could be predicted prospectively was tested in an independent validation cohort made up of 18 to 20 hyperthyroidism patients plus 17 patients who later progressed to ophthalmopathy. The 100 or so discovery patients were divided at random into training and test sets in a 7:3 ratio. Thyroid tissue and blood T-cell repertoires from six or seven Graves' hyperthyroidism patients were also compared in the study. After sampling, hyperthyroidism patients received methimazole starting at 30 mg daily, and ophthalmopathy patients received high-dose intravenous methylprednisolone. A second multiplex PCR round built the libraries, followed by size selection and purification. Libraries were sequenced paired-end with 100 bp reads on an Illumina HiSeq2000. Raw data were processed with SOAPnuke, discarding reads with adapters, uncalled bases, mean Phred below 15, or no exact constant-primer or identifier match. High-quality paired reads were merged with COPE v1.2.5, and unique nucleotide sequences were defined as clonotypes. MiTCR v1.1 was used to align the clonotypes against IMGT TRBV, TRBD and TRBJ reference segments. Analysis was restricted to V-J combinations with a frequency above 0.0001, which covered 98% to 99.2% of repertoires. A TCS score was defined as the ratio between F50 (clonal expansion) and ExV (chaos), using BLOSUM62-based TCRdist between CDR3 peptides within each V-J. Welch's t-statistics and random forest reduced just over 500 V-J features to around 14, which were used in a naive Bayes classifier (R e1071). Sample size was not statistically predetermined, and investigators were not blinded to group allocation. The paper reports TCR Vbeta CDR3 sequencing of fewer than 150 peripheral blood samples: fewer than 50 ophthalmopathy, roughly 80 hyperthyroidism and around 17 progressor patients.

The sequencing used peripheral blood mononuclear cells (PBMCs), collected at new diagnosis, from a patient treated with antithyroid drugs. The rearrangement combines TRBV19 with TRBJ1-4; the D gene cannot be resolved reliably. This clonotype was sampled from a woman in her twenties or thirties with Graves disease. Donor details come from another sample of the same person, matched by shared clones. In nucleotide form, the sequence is TGTGCCAGTAGGCCAGGTGGTGACGAAAAACTGTTTTTT. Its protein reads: CASRPGGDEKLFF.